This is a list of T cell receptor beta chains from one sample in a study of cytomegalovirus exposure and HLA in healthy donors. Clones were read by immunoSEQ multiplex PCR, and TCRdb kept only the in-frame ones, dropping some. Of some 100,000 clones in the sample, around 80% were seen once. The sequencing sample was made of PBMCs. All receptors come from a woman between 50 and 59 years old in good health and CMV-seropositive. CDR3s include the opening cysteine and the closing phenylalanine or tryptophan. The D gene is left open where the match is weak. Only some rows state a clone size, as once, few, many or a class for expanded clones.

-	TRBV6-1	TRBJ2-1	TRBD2	TGTGCCAGCATAACGGGGGAGGGCTCCTACAATGAGCAGTTCTTC	CASITGEGSYNEQFF
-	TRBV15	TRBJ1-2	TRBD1	TGTGCCACCAGCAGAGGGGGTACAGGGGATGGCTACACCTTC	CATSRGGTGDGYTF
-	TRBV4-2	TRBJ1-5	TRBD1	TGTGCCAGCAGCCCTGACAGGGGGTTCAGCAATCAGCCCCAGCATTTT	CASSPDRGFSNQPQHF
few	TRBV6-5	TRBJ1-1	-	TGTGCCAGCAGCCGCCCGGGGGAGGGGGCTTTCTTT	CASSRPGEGAFF
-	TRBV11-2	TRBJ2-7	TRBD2	TGTGCCAGCAGCCCGCAGGCTAGCGGGAGGGTCTGGGACGAGCAGTACTTC	CASSPQASGRVWDEQYF
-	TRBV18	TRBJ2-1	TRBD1	TGTGCCAGCTTCCGGGACAGCACCTCCTACAATGAGCAGTTCTTC	CASFRDSTSYNEQFF
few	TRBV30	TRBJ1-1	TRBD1	TGTGCCTGGACCCCGGGACAGTACTTCACTGAAGCTTTCTTT	CAWTPGQYFTEAFF
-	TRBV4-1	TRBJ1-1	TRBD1	TGCGCCAGCAGCCAAGGGACAGGGGGCTTTACTGAAGCTTTCTTT	CASSQGTGGFTEAFF
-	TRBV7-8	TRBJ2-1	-	TGTGCCAGCAGCGCCGGGACACCGGTCAATGAGCAGTTCTTC	CASSAGTPVNEQFF
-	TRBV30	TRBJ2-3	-	TGTGCCTGGAGCCGGCGGGCCTCAGATACGCAGTATTTT	CAWSRRASDTQYF
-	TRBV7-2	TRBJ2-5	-	TGTGCCAGCAGCTCCGCTAACCCAATCGAGACCCAGTACTTC	CASSSANPIETQYF
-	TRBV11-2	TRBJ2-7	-	TGTGCCAGCAGCTTAGAGCGCCTCTACGAGCAGTACTTC	CASSLERLYEQYF
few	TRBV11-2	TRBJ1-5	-	TGTGCCAGCAGTCGGGATGGATCCAGCAATCAGCCCCAGCATTTT	CASSRDGSSNQPQHF
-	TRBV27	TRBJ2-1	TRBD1	TGTGCCAGCACTAGGCTAGTCGGGACAGGTTCCTACAATGAGCAGTTCTTC	CASTRLVGTGSYNEQFF
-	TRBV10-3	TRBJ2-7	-	TGTGCCATCAGTGAGTCGGAACAGTCCTACGAGCAGTACTTC	CAISESEQSYEQYF